This TCR beta chain was captured in a study of graft-versus-host responses after intestinal transplantation. Only in-frame clones appear in the TCRdb table, and some are missing; sequencing was by immunoSEQ multiplex PCR. The profile shows about 93,000 clones, 85% to 95% of them singletons. Study-wide results and limits: Allografts from individuals with graft-donor T cell macrochimerism displayed high graft-versus-host to host-versus-graft clonal ratios.

Note on this clone: Its antigen is unknown.

Germline assignment: CDR1 LNHDA and CDR2 SQIVND (reference sequence). Trimming cost V 3 bases and J 5 bases, with 8 bases left between them. The CDR3 sequence is 13 residues long. Sequencing used unstimulated CD8+ T cells sorted from spleen or lymph node cells, obtained before intestinal transplant. This sequence joins TRBV19 and TRBJ2-1; D is unresolved. The source is a human donor who received an intestinal transplant. The CDR3 is CASSIDTNNEQFF. CDR3 nucleotides: TGTGCCAGTAGTATCGACACCAACAATGAGCAGTTCTTC.